The 17 T cell receptor beta chains below all came from one sample that was sequenced in a study of T cells expressing NK-cell markers. From the 5' RACE reads, TCRdb lists one entry per CDR3 protein and no DNA. This sample's table reports about 550,000 distinct CDR3 sequences. Sequencing was done on a sample of blood T cells: a sorted CD56 or NKG2C T cell subset, CD4+ or CD8+ T cells, or bulk PBMC T cells (not recorded which). These receptors all stem from a man aged 18 to 35 in good health.

The chain links TRBV7-2 to TRBJ2-4; the TRBD1 assignment by TCRdb is unverifiable without DNA. CDR3 length: 15 residues. Germline V gives CDR1 SGHTA, CDR2 FQGNSA. CDR3 protein: CASSSPDLAKNIQYF.

This chain connects TRBV29-1 to TRBJ1-2; TCRdb's D call of TRBD1 is untestable without DNA. CDR1 is SQVTM and CDR2 is ANQGSEA in the germline V gene. This CDR3 region has 14 residues. This CDR3 is CSVDSLDKYYGYTF.

This sequence joins TRBV27 and TRBJ2-7. Looked up from germline, CDR1 is MNHEY and CDR2 is SMNVEV (reference sequence). The CDR3 length is 13 residues. The CDR3: CASSLLADYEQYF.

J is TRBJ1-1 and V is TRBV12-3 or TRBV12-4; TCRdb lists TRBD1, though no DNA is available to test this call. This CDR3 comprises 14 residues. This chain's CDR3 is CASTWGGTNTEAFF.

The chain joins TRBV6-1 to TRBJ1-4. This CDR3 is 14 amino acids long. The V gene's germline CDR1 is MNHNS and CDR2 SASEGT. The CDR3 region is CASSAAMAVEKLFF.

CDR3 in amino acids: CSARDPAGGPSGANVLTF. The V call is TRBV20-1, the J call TRBJ2-6; the TCRdb D gene call, TRBD1, has no DNA to confirm it. CDR3 length: 18 residues. Germline-derived CDR1 and CDR2 are DFQATT and SNEGSKA (reference sequence).

The chain joins TRBV7-9 to TRBJ2-3; TCRdb's assignment of TRBD2 cannot be checked, as there is no DNA. CDR1 is SEHNR, CDR2 FQNEAQ, per germline (reference sequence). CDR3 length: 16 amino acids. This CDR3 reads CASSPYGEGPTDTQYF.

The chain uses TRBV29-1 and TRBJ2-1. CDR3 length: 15 residues. Germline-derived CDR1 and CDR2 are SQVTM and ANQGSEA. Here the CDR3 reads CSVEDGRGSYNEQFF.

The V gene is TRBV9, the J gene TRBJ2-1; TCRdb designates TRBD1, a call that cannot be tested without DNA. The germline V gene encodes CDR1 SGDLS and CDR2 YYNGEE. The CDR3 consists of 15 residues. CDR3 sequence: CASSVQGMTYNEQFF.

CDR3 sequence reads: CASSPVWRNYGYTF. The chain recombines TRBV27 with TRBJ1-2. This CDR3 is built from 14 residues. Germline values: CDR1 MNHEY, CDR2 SMNVEV (reference sequence).

V is TRBV7-9 and J is TRBJ2-1; the TCRdb D gene call, TRBD2, has no DNA to confirm it. The CDR3 contains 16 residues. CDR1 and CDR2 (germline): SEHNR, FQNEAQ (reference sequence). CDR3 region: CASSSGTSGSINEQFF.

This chain connects TRBV28 to TRBJ2-3; as DNA is missing, the TRBD2 call by TCRdb cannot be tested. Germline CDR1 is MDHEN and CDR2 is SYDVKM. The CDR3 totals 18 residues. CDR3 sequence reads: CASREPGLAGTNTDTQYF.

The gene calls are TRBV6-2 or TRBV6-3 and TRBJ2-7; TCRdb reports TRBD2, a call that lacks DNA to check it against. The germline CDR1 and CDR2 sequences are MNHEY and SVGEGT. This CDR3 contains 15 residues. CDR3 residues: CASSSSGRAAYEQYF.

This chain connects TRBV9 to TRBJ2-6; TCRdb lists TRBD2, though no DNA is available to test this call. The length of the CDR3 is 18 residues. From germline, CDR1 is SGDLS and CDR2 YYNGEE. This CDR3 reads CASSPRPVAGGGANVLTF. Full variable domain (missing parts from reference TRBV9 and TRBJ2-6): DSGVTQTPKHLITATGQRVTLRCSPRSGDLSVYWYQQSLDQGLQFLIQYYNGEERAKGNILERFSAQQFPDLHSELNLSSLELGDSALYFCASSPRPVAGGGANVLTFGAGSRLTVL.

V is TRBV12-3 or TRBV12-4 and J is TRBJ2-7. This CDR3 has 13 residues. The CDR3 loop is CASSLAPSYEQYF.

This chain links TRBV6-2 or TRBV6-3 with TRBJ2-3; TCRdb indicates TRBD2, and absent DNA this call remains unverified. CDR3 size: 16 residues. Germline assignment: CDR1 MNHEY and CDR2 SVGEGT. CDR3 sequence reads: CASSQQRVSSTDTQYF.

The chain is built from TRBV2 and TRBJ2-2; TCRdb gives TRBD2 as the D gene, but with no DNA this cannot be confirmed. In germline, CDR1 is SNHLY, CDR2 FYNNEI. The CDR3 loop spans 15 amino acids. The CDR3 here is CASSGSAGGPGELFF.